What follows is one T cell receptor (beta chain) and its context. In its sample, this clonotype was seen a few times. The antigen it binds to is not known. No base quality information exists; no much larger clone differs at one position. The sample originates from a study of identical twins (dated by TCRdb to about 2016). Broadly, across the study: To test whether fetal clonotypes persist, the study used deep sequencing on TCR alpha and beta repertoires from monozygotic twins, unrelated adults of various ages, and cord blood. To rule out contamination, replicate twin experiments were performed at different times with different library preparation protocols. What the study reported, not specific to this receptor: Out-of-frame TCR alpha sharing in monozygotic twins was systematically underestimated by recombination models, whereas sharing between unrelated individuals was in agreement with the recombination models. Fewer insertions were carried by abundant cord blood beta clonotypes; a weaker similar trend was observed in young adult naive repertoires, while no such trend was observed in memory repertoires. A weaker excess of twin sharing was found in beta out-of-frame sequences because the signal-to-noise ratio was lowered by fewer shared sequences. Compared with coincidental sharing between unrelated individuals, out-of-frame TCR alpha sequences shared between twins had an excess of sequences with low generation probability. Zero-insertion analyses could be partly confounded by invariant T cells such as MAIT and iNKT, though diverse VJ usage argued against such confounding for most clonotypes. Because the same donors could not be followed over many years, the conclusions depended on cross-sectional statistical analysis.

As encoded in the germline V gene (reference sequence), CDR1 is SEHNR while CDR2 is FQNEAQ. Counted from cysteine to phenylalanine, this CDR3 has 14 amino acids. Just CDR3 DNA is preserved here, 42 bases in frame from base 1. Trimming leaves V shorter by 5 bases and J shorter by 5 bases, with the junction holding 4 bases beyond the gene matches. Library method: 5' RACE. Sequenced using an Illumina HiSeq 2000. Template switching introduced a universal primer binding site; the final cDNA contained a unique molecular identifier, enabling accurate counting of TCR cDNA molecules. First-strand cDNA for TCR alpha and beta chains was synthesized from specific primers in the conserved constant-segment region. Each cDNA library was double barcoded, with a SMART-Mk sample barcode plus Illumina barcodes, to control for contamination. TruSeq adapter sequences, together with Illumina sample barcodes, were added in two successive PCR steps. The Illumina HiSeq platform was used with custom primers to sequence TCR alpha and beta cDNA libraries. Turning to the authors' computational methods: MiGEC processed the raw reads to extract unique molecular identifiers, while MiXCR was used to determine the CDR3 positions. For each individual, recombination models were inferred using an EM algorithm with the repgenHMM and IGoR tools. Shared clonotypes were analyzed with the tcR package in R, and sharing was normalized by the product of cloneset sizes. To study raw recombination free of thymic and clonal selection effects, out-of-frame nonproductive sequences were analyzed. The public reads were quality trimmed at Q25 with fastp and then assembled into clones with MiXCR by TCRdb, keeping productive beta chains. For every CDR3 protein sequence, its rows merge into one entry that carries the most common genes and DNA. For this entry, the V and J calls and clone size follow TCRdb and not the study's own pipeline. This sample holds 230,000 or so distinct CDR3 sequences; approximately 8.6% were observed only once. Roughly 3.1% of the sample rests with the top ten.

Every donor was a healthy Caucasian. Three pairs of female monozygotic twins, all aged roughly 18 to 29 years, made up the twin cohort. CD4+ and CD8+ T cell populations were isolated with positive isolation kits from Invitrogen. These records were also assigned to another study, of yellow fever vaccine responses in identical twins. That second report states: The T cell response to vaccination in identical twins was reported by the authors to appear partly convergent and partly personalized. The study precisely tracked vaccine-responding T cell clones in identical twins.

The sequence derives from a woman aged 18 to 35 in good health. The V and J segments used are TRBV7-9 and TRBJ2-3, with 10 bases aligning to TRBD1. The sample comprised CD8+ T cells sorted from blood. The sequenced DNA: TGTGCCAGCAGCGCCGGGACAGGGGTAGATACGCAGTATTTT. This is translated as CASSAGTGVDTQYF. Full variable domain (CDR3 extended with the reference TRBV7-9 and TRBJ2-3 proteins): DTGVSQNPRHKITKRGQNVTFRCDPISEHNRLYWYRQTLGQGPEFLTYFQNEAQLEKSRLLSDRFSAERPKGSFSTLEIQRTEQGDSAMYLCASSAGTGVDTQYFGPGTRLTVL.